This T cell receptor beta chain was recorded in a study of early T cells in non-severe SARS-CoV-2 infection. Regarding the study as a whole: Using VDJdb, the matching emphasized anti-spike CD8 responses while missing private and CD4 specificities.

This clonotype was seen a few times. Its antigen is undetermined. The V and J ends lost 4 bases and 6 bases respectively, with 11 bases between them. This CDR3 comprises 13 residues. Germline CDR1 reads SEHNR; CDR2 reads FQNEAQ (reference sequence). Individual cDNA molecules received unique molecular identifiers during library preparation. TCRdb independently ran MiXCR on the 5' RACE reads; one entry per CDR3 protein. The sample carries fewer than 85,000 distinct CDR3 sequences, roughly 12% recorded once. The source was whole blood, collected at baseline. The chain employs TRBV7-9 and TRBJ2-3; D ambiguous. The clonotype was recovered from an adult who was a healthcare worker with PCR-confirmed SARS-CoV-2 infection or an uninfected control (not recorded which). CDR3: CASSSFWSDTQYF. Written as DNA, the CDR3 is TGTGCCAGCAGCTCCTTTTGGTCGGATACGCAGTATTTT.